This TCR beta chain was captured by sequencing in a study of CD8 T cells in ankylosing spondylitis. Study outcomes and limitations: Ankylosing spondylitis blood appeared to carry a characteristic TCR beta motif of fewer than 10 highly homologous variants. The authors reported significant enrichment of disease-linked clones in matched ankylosing spondylitis synovial fluid.

Concerning this clonotype itself: No antigen is known for it.

This CDR3 is built from 15 residues. With 5 bases clipped from V and 1 base from J, the junction kept 7 bases outside the gene matches. Germline V CDR1 and CDR2: MDHEN, SYDVKM. TCRdb analysed the 5' RACE reads with MiXCR anew, one entry per CDR3 protein. Here the sample spans a few hundred thousand distinct CDR3 sequences, approximately 10% being singletons. V gene TRBV28 combines with J gene TRBJ2-7; 8 positions match TRBD2. The TCR sequence derives from a female donor with ankylosing spondylitis or in good health (not recorded which). The sequencing input was blood, either unsorted or a sorted T cell fraction (not recorded which). The DNA of the CDR3 is TGTGCCAGCAGTCACGGGGGGGGGCCTTCCTACGAGCAGTACTTC. Translation: CASSHGGGPSYEQYF.